Shown below are 12 T cell receptor beta chains from a single sample sequenced in a study of blood T cell repertoires in COVID-19. TCRdb keeps only in-frame clones here, not all; method: immunoSEQ multiplex PCR. The sample has more than 65,000 clones; around 88% are singletons. The sequenced material came from peripheral blood. These receptor sequences come from a woman at least 80 years old with active or convalescent COVID-19.

The CDR3 loop reads CASSRGHGFTYEQYF. The CDR3 region has the DNA TGTGCCAGCAGCCGAGGGCACGGGTTCACCTACGAGCAGTACTTC. The rearrangement links TRBV3-1 (or the pseudogene TRBV3-2) to TRBJ2-7; D may be TRBD2 (5 bases). This CDR3 comprises 15 residues. Germline assignment: CDR1 LGHDT and CDR2 YNNKEL (reference sequence). Trimming took off 4 bases at V and 2 bases at J, with 15 bases between the two ends.

The gene calls are TRBV28 and TRBJ2-3; TRBD2 matches at 7 bases. CDR3 length equals 14 residues. Germline V lookup: CDR1 MDHEN, CDR2 SYDVKM. With V trimmed by 7 bases and J by 4 bases, 8 bases remained unmatched. The CDR3 DNA reads as TGTGCCAGCAAAAGGCGGGAGCGGGCAGATACGCAGTATTTT. Protein product: CASKRRERADTQYF.

CDR3 sequence reads: CASSQERLAEQFF. The CDR3, as DNA: TGTGCCAGCAGCCAAGAAAGGCTAGCTGAGCAGTTCTTC. The J gene is TRBJ2-1, the V gene TRBV4-2, with D possibly TRBD2 on 5 matching bases. The CDR3 extends over 13 amino acids. Germline values: CDR1 LGHNA, CDR2 YNFKEQ. Trimming shortened V by 0 bases and J by 9 bases, and 9 bases separated the two germline ends.

The chain couples TRBV18 to TRBJ2-5, with TRBD1 identical over 9 bases. The CDR3 contains 15 residues. Germline CDR1 reads KGHSH; CDR2 reads LQKENI. Germline trimming cut 3 bases from V and 5 bases from J; bases unmatched to any gene: 7. CDR3 region: CASSPSGQGIETQYF. In DNA form, the CDR3 reads TGTGCCAGCTCACCCTCGGGACAGGGTATCGAGACCCAGTACTTC.

The chain carries TRBV19 and TRBJ2-3; D possibly corresponds to TRBD2 (5 bases). Germline V gives CDR1 LNHDA, CDR2 SQIVND (reference sequence). There are 14 residues in the CDR3. The V gene lost 3 bases and the J gene lost 0 bases, with 7 bases spanning the gap. The CDR3 spells CASSIGVSTDTQYF. CDR3 DNA sequence: TGTGCCAGTAGTATCGGGGTGAGCACAGATACGCAGTATTTT.

V is TRBV6-4 and J is TRBJ2-3; no firm D call. V lost 5 bases and J 6 bases, leaving 12 bases between the germline ends. This CDR3 region has 13 residues. Germline values: CDR1 MRHNA, CDR2 SNTAGT. This CDR3 is CASSHRPGDTQYF. CDR3 sequence (DNA): TGTGCCAGCAGTCACCGTCCCGGGGATACGCAGTATTTT.

The chain carries TRBV4-3 and TRBJ2-4, with 10 positions matching TRBD2. From germline, CDR1 is LGHNA and CDR2 YSLEER. This CDR3 contains 16 residues. The V gene end was trimmed by 1 base and the J gene end by 8 bases; junction bases not matched to a gene: 8. Here the CDR3 DNA reads TGCGCCAGCAGCCAAGGGGTAGCGGGAGGTACGGACATTCAGTACTTC. Protein sequence: CASSQGVAGGTDIQYF.

This sequence joins TRBV2 and TRBJ2-1; 7 positions match TRBD1. The V and J ends lost 8 bases and 5 bases, in that order; junction bases with no gene match: 12. The germline V gene encodes CDR1 SNHLY and CDR2 FYNNEI. The CDR3 loop spans 15 amino acids. CDR3 coding DNA: TGTGCCAGCGTCCCCCGGACAGGTCAAGACAATGAGCAGTTCTTC. Its protein is CASVPRTGQDNEQFF.

The genes are TRBV4-2 and TRBJ2-7, with D possibly being TRBD1 (6 bases). The V gene lost 5 bases and the J gene lost 3 bases, with 14 bases spanning the gap. Germline CDR1 and CDR2: LGHNA and YNFKEQ. The CDR3 totals 14 residues. CDR3 DNA: TGTGCCAGCAGCTCAGGGGTTGGTGACTACGAGCAGTACTTC. Amino acids: CASSSGVGDYEQYF.

V and J are TRBV7-8 and TRBJ2-5, with 9 bases matching TRBD1. The V and J ends lost 3 bases and 6 bases, in that order; junction bases with no gene match: 5. The CDR3 extends over 14 amino acids. Germline V gene data show CDR1 as SGHVS and CDR2 as FQNEAQ. CDR3 in amino acids: CASSFGDRVQTQYF. Here the CDR3 DNA reads TGTGCCAGCAGCTTTGGGGACAGGGTTCAGACCCAGTACTTC.

This chain uses TRBV28 with TRBJ1-2, with D maybe TRBD1 (6 bases). The CDR3 length is 15 residues. Trimming shortened V by 3 bases and J by 7 bases, and 18 bases separated the two germline ends. Germline CDR1 is MDHEN and CDR2 is SYDVKM. In DNA form, the CDR3 reads TGTGCCAGCAGTTTCGGGAACAGGGCGTTGGGTGGCTACACCTTC. Protein sequence: CASSFGNRALGGYTF.

The V gene is TRBV7-2, the J gene TRBJ2-7; a possible D gene is TRBD1 (6 bases). This CDR3 contains 15 residues. V dropped 1 base and J dropped 3 bases, with 13 bases sitting between them. Germline CDR1 reads SGHTA; CDR2 reads FQGNSA. CDR3 bases: TGTGCCAGCAGCTTAGACAGGGTGGTGGGCTACGAGCAGTACTTC. Translation gives CASSLDRVVGYEQYF.